Below, one TCR beta chain is given with its context. Its antigen is still unknown. The input lacks base qualities; no much larger clone sits a single base away. Using the deep immunoSEQ assay, TCR CDR3 regions were amplified from genomic DNA by multiplex PCR. Genomic DNA extracted from each cell subset was distributed evenly over all wells of several immunoSEQ 96-well plates, and each plate served as one replicate. For sorted subsets, each replicate PCR was loaded with 200 ng genomic DNA, equivalent to 25,000 to 35,000 T cell genomes. Purified libraries were measured with a Qubit 3.0 fluorometer, size-checked on a Bioanalyzer 2100, and measured again with the KAPA Library Quantification kit. Every immunoSEQ 96-well plate was sequenced on a separate single-read 150-cycle Illumina NextSeq 550 flow cell. The authors' analysis ran thus. Because only junctional sequences without quality scores were contained in the immunoSEQ output, filtering matching that applied to full-length reads could not be performed. To assign V/J genes and CDR3, sequences were annotated against IMGT germline references using PyIR, a Python wrapper for IgBLAST v1.9. Reads were removed for weak V/J assignments (E-value above 1e-6), missing CDR3, stop codons, out-of-frame junctions, or ambiguous translated residues. V3J clonotypes were defined by identical inferred V gene, J gene, and CDR3 amino acid sequence. Percentage overlap between repertoires was computed as shared unique clonotypes divided by the size of the smaller repertoire. Richness of each repertoire was evaluated using RTK rarefaction, the Chao1 estimator, and Recon v2.1 estimates of unobserved clonotypes. OLGA was used to compute generation probabilities for all TCRbeta clonotypes that the gDNA method yielded from a handful of donors. Not all clones reach the TCRdb copy of this immuneACCESS table, which keeps in-frame sequences only. Checked studies attribute under half of the gap to unresolved V genes and leave the rest unexplained. V, J and clone size derive from that table, while D and trimming were established from the DNA sequence. Recorded for this sample are about 610,000 clones; around 96% of them occurred a single time. The ten biggest clones cover roughly 0.1% of the sample.

The data stem from a study of shared clonotypes between healthy human individuals (dated by TCRdb to 2019 to 2021). About the full investigation: The cohort comprised a couple of women and a few men aged 18 to 49 years. Per donor, three plates each were used for CD4 naive and CD4 memory, two for CD8 naive, and one for CD8 memory. Leukapheresis yielded between about 0.9 and 9 billion PBMCs per donor. To estimate repertoire size and how much clonotype sharing occurs between individuals, the study deeply sequenced the blood TCR repertoires of about five healthy adults. Different laboratories and diverse techniques were used to prepare libraries and sequence TCR repertoires, to increase sequencing depth and limit assay-specific biases. Results and caveats for the whole study, not just this receptor: Across a few donors, roughly 5% of naive CD4, around 3.3% of naive CD8, about 2.3% of memory CD4, and roughly 0.4% of memory CD8 clonotypes were shared. Incomplete sequencing was indicated by rarefaction of sorted-subset datasets, despite the large sequencing depth. Naive subsets generally had larger estimated clonotype richness than memory subsets did. Based on pairwise subsampling, the degree of clonotype sharing among donors was expected to be affected by sequencing depth. Sampling was limited to blood, and TCR repertoires in tissue likely differ from TCR repertoires in blood. Higher generation probabilities were observed for clonotypes shared by all four sorted-subset donors than for non-shared clonotypes. Because the study included a small number of donors, the genetic and exposure-history diversity represented was limited.

CD8 naive samples were CD45RO-negative cells positively selected for CCR7, giving a CD45RA+CCR7+ population that excluded TemRA cells. The donors were healthy, HIV-negative adults with no recently reported acute infections or vaccinations. Only Caucasian adults living in Nashville, Tennessee, USA were represented among the donors. Blood was obtained by leukapheresis, after which PBMCs were separated by Ficoll-Histopaque density gradient centrifugation and cryopreserved in liquid nitrogen vapor phase. Analytical flow cytometry was used to check the purity and quantity of every magnetically sorted T cell population. Each sorted fraction had its genomic DNA isolated and then quantified by UV absorbance on a Nanodrop 2000c. The receptor's source is a woman in her twenties or thirties in good health. The sequenced sample was naive CD8+ T cells sorted from blood. What this sample's cell subset or site label stands for: CD45RA+CCR7+.

This receptor has the CDR3 CASTTGWGNTEAFF. The DNA sequence is as follows: TGTGCCAGCACAACAGGTTGGGGGAACACTGAAGCTTTCTTT. The chain uses TRBV6-6 and TRBJ1-1, with a weak D call of TRBD1 (5 bases match). The CDR3 starts with the cysteine, ends with the phenylalanine, and has 14 residues. Kept here is only the CDR3 DNA, which spans 42 bases and is read in frame from base 1. CDR1 and CDR2 are drawn from the germline V gene (reference sequence): MNHNY, SVGAGI. Trimming at the junction amounts to 7 bases on V and 1 base on J, and the germline ends lie 13 bases apart.